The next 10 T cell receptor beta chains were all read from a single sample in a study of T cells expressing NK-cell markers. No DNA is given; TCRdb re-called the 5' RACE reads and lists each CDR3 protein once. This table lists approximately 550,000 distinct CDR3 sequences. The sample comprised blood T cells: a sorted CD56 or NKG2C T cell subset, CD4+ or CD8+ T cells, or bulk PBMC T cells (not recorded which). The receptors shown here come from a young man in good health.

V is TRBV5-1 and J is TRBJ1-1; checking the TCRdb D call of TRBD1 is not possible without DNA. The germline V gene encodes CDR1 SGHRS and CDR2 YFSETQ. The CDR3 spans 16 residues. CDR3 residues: CASSLGSGVLNTEAFF.

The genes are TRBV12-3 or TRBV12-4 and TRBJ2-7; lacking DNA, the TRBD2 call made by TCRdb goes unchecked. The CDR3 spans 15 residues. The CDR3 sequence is CASSQTSGTVYEQYF.

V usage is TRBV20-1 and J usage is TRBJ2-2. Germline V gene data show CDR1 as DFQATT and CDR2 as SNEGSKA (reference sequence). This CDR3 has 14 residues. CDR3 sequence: CSARDGDYTGELFF.

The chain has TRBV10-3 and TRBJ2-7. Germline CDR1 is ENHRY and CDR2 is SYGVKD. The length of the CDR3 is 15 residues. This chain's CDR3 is CAIKFTAGSSYEQYF.

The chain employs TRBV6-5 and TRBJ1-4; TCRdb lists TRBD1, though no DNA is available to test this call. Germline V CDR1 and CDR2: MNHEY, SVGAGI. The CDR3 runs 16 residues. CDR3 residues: CASSLGRDRGGEKLFF.

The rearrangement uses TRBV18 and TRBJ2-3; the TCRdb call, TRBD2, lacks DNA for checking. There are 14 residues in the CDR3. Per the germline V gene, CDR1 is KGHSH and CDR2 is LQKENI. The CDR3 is CASSPTSRADTQYF.

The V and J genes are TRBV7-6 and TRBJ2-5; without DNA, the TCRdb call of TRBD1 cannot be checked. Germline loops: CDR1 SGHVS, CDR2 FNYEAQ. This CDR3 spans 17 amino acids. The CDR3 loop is CASSFNPGNGHQETQYF.

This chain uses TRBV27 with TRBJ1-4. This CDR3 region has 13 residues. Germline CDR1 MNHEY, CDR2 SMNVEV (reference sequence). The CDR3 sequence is CASSLKENEKLFF.

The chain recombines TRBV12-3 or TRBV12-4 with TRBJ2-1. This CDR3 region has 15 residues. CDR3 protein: CASSVSGNTYNEQFF.

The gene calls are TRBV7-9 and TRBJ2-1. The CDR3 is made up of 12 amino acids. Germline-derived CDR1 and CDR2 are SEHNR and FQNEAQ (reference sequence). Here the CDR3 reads CASSSPFNEQFF.